Listed below are T cell receptor beta chains from one sample, sequenced in a study of blood T cell repertoires in COVID-19. The repertoire was sequenced with immunoSEQ multiplex PCR; TCRdb's copy has only in-frame clones and lacks some. Of roughly 93,000 clones detected, 85% to 90% appear once; the ten largest clones hold 0.85% to 1.3%. Material: peripheral blood. These receptors were collected from a human donor in a cohort sampled during active COVID-19. CDR3s include the opening cysteine and the closing phenylalanine or tryptophan. The D gene is left open where the match is weak. Rows may omit the clone size; those that give it use once, few, many or a size class.

TRBJ2-2	TRBD2	.	TRBV11-2	TGTGCCCAAGGGAGGGAAGGCACCGGGGAGCTGTTTTTT	CAQGREGTGELFF
TRBJ2-1	.	.	TRBV5-6	TGTGCCAGCAGCGGCGCTAGGTCGGGTGAGCAGTTCTTC	CASSGARSGEQFF
TRBJ1-4	.	.	TRBV7-3	TGTGCCAGCAGCTTATGGGGCTCCAGAGAAACTGTTTTT	CASSLWGSRETVF
TRBJ1-5	TRBD1	.	TRBV6-1	TGTGCCAGCAGTGACCTGACAGGGAGGAATCAGCCCCAGCATTTT	CASSDLTGRNQPQHF
TRBJ2-7	TRBD2	.	TRBV3-1/TRBV3-2	TGTGCCAGCAGCCAAGACTACCTAGCGGGATTCTACGAGCAGTACTTC	CASSQDYLAGFYEQYF
TRBJ1-1	.	.	TRBV6-5	TGTGCCAGCAGTACAGGGCTGGTAACTGAAGCTTTCTTT	CASSTGLVTEAFF
TRBJ2-5	TRBD2	.	TRBV18	TGTGCCAGCTCACCCTCACTAGCGAAGCAAGAGACCCAGTACTTC	CASSPSLAKQETQYF
TRBJ2-5	.	.	TRBV5-1	TGCGCCAGCAGCTTGGCCGCGCGAGAGACCCAGTACTTC	CASSLAARETQYF
TRBJ2-7	TRBD1	.	TRBV11-1	TGTGCCAGCAGCTGGATGGCACAGGGGGCAGGGGAGCAGTACTTC	CASSWMAQGAGEQYF
TRBJ1-2	.	once	TRBV28	TGTGCCAGCAGTTCCGGGAGGACAGCATATGGCTACACCTTC	CASSSGRTAYGYTF
TRBJ1-5	.	.	TRBV28	TGTGCCAGCACGGGGAGGGGACTAGGTCAGCCCCAGCATTTT	CASTGRGLGQPQHF
TRBJ2-6	.	.	TRBV13	TGTGCCAGCAGCTTAGGCCTACAGAGCTCTGGGGCCAACGTCCTGACTTTC	CASSLGLQSSGANVLTF
TRBJ1-4	.	.	TRBV3-1/TRBV3-2	TGTGCCAGCAGCTTACAGGGTATTAATGAAAAACTGTTTTTT	CASSLQGINEKLFF
TRBJ1-1	.	.	TRBV19	TGTGCCAGTAGTACAGTCACATTCCGCCCCACTGAAGCTTTCTTT	CASSTVTFRPTEAFF
TRBJ2-3	.	.	TRBV30	TGTGCCTGGAGTCCCAACAGGGATACGCAGTATTTT	CAWSPNRDTQYF
TRBJ2-2	.	.	TRBV27	TGTGCCAGCAGTTTAAATCAGAACACCGGGGAGCTGTTTTTT	CASSLNQNTGELFF
TRBJ2-7	TRBD2	.	TRBV29-1	TGCAGCGTTGTACTAGCGGGAGCGGGCGACTACGAGCAGTACTTC	CSVVLAGAGDYEQYF
TRBJ1-6	.	.	TRBV18	TGTGCCAGCTCACAATTGGACAGTATTAATTCACCCCTCCACTTT	CASSQLDSINSPLHF
TRBJ2-7	.	once	TRBV15	TGTGCCACCAGCAGAGAGGGAGTTCGTTCCTACGAGCAGTACTTC	CATSREGVRSYEQYF
TRBJ2-3	.	.	TRBV27	TGTGCCAGCAGGGTTCGGGCGGGCCACACAGATACGCAGTATTTT	CASRVRAGHTDTQYF
TRBJ1-2	.	.	TRBV6-2/TRBV6-3	TGTGCCAGCAGTTACTCCCTAACAGGGTCCCACCTCTATGGCTACACCTTC	CASSYSLTGSHLYGYTF
TRBJ2-7	TRBD1	.	TRBV23-1	TGCGCCAGCAGTCATACAGGGGGCTACCACGAGCAGTACTTC	CASSHTGGYHEQYF
TRBJ2-3	.	.	TRBV24-1	TGTGCCACCAGTGATTCGCAGGGTCCAGATACGCAGTATTTT	CATSDSQGPDTQYF
TRBJ2-7	TRBD1	.	TRBV28	TGTGCCAGCAGTCCGAATCGGGACAGGGTATCCTACGAGCAGTACTTC	CASSPNRDRVSYEQYF
TRBJ2-2	.	.	TRBV11-2	TGTGCCAGCAGCTTAGATAGGGGGACACTTACCGGGGAGCTGTTTTTT	CASSLDRGTLTGELFF
TRBJ2-5	TRBD2	.	TRBV5-4	TGTGCCAGCTCAACGGGAGGGCTGGAGACCCAGTACTTC	CASSTGGLETQYF
TRBJ1-2	.	.	TRBV15	TGTGCCACCAGCCCACGGACAGACGACTATGGCTACACCTTC	CATSPRTDDYGYTF